This is a list of T cell receptor beta chains from one sample in a study of STAT5B mutations in CD4+ large granular lymphocyte leukemia. The method was immunoSEQ multiplex PCR; TCRdb's version includes in-frame clones alone and lacks a portion of them. The sample holds thousands of clones, about 75% seen once. The sequencing input was PBMCs. The receptor source for this set is a woman in her 70s with CD4+ T-cell large granular lymphocyte leukemia. Each CDR3 is given with its conserved first and last residue. D genes are given only for firm matches. For some rows the clone size is stated as once, few or many, or as a class when expanded; others skip it.

>NA|NA|TRBV2|TRBJ2-3
CASWGLQTDTQYF
TGTGCCAGCTGGGGGCTCCAAACAGATACGCAGTATTTT
>NA|NA|TRBV10-1|TRBJ1-4
CASSESTGEEKLFF
TGCGCCAGCAGTGAGTCAACGGGGGAAGAAAAACTGTTTTTT
>NA|once|TRBV19|TRBJ1-6
CAASGGSSYNSPLHF
TGTGCCGCCTCCGGGGGGAGCTCCTATAATTCACCCCTCCACTTT
>NA|NA|TRBV4-3|TRBJ1-6
CASSQDSYNSPLHF
TGCGCCAGCAGCCAGGACAGCTATAATTCACCCCTCCACTTT
>NA|NA|TRBV7-8|TRBJ2-1
CASSLGGANEQFF
TGTGCCAGCAGCTTAGGGGGGGCGAATGAGCAGTTCTTC
>NA|NA|TRBV5-6|TRBJ1-3
CASTLGSSGNTIYF
TGTGCCAGCACCCTGGGGAGCTCTGGAAACACCATATATTTT
>TRBD2|NA|TRBV9|TRBJ2-1
CASSVVTTSGGVEFF
TGTGCCAGCAGCGTAGTCACCACTAGCGGGGGCGTGGAGTTCTTC
>NA|NA|TRBV5-1|TRBJ1-2
CASRGANYGYTF
TGCGCCAGCAGAGGAGCTAACTATGGCTACACCTTC
>NA|few|TRBV2|TRBJ1-3
CASSEVRGNTIYF
TGTGCCAGCAGTGAAGTACGAGGAAACACCATATATTTT
>TRBD2|NA|TRBV7-6|TRBJ2-7
CASSRSGAGGSYEQYF
TGTGCCAGCAGCCGCAGTGGTGCGGGGGGCTCCTACGAGCAGTACTTC
>NA|NA|TRBV4-2|TRBJ1-2
CASSQERTDMYGYTF
TGTGCCAGCAGCCAAGAAAGGACAGACATGTATGGCTACACCTTC
>TRBD2|NA|TRBV4-1|TRBJ2-1
CASSQGIGGRGRNEQFF
TGCGCCAGCAGCCAGGGTATCGGGGGGAGAGGGAGGAATGAGCAGTTCTTC
>NA|NA|TRBV10-2|TRBJ2-7
CASRTQVPYEQYF
TGCGCCAGCAGGACCCAGGTCCCCTACGAGCAGTACTTC
>TRBD1|NA|TRBV5-4|TRBJ2-2
CASSLQTGGRTGELFF
TGTGCCAGCAGCCTACAGACAGGGGGTCGCACCGGGGAGCTGTTTTTT
>TRBD1|NA|TRBV30|TRBJ1-2
CAFLRDRPYGYTF
TGTGCCTTTTTAAGGGACAGGCCGTATGGCTACACCTTC
>NA|NA|TRBV5-4|TRBJ2-3
CASSLSTDTQYF
TGTGCCAGCAGCTTGTCGACAGATACGCAGTATTTT
>TRBD2|NA|TRBV5-1|TRBJ2-1
CASSSTSGRAFAYNEQFF
TGCGCCAGCAGCTCAACTAGCGGGAGGGCCTTCGCCTACAATGAGCAGTTCTTC
>NA|NA|TRBV6-4|TRBJ1-1
CASSPSPGNTEAFF
TGTGCCAGCAGTCCCTCCCCAGGGAACACTGAAGCTTTCTTT
>NA|NA|TRBV14|TRBJ1-2
CASSQDTTFVSDGYTF
TGTGCCAGCAGCCAAGATACCACTTTCGTCTCGGATGGCTACACCTTC
>NA|NA|TRBV7-2|TRBJ2-7
CASSLDGAAYEQYF
TGTGCCAGCAGCTTAGATGGGGCAGCCTACGAGCAGTACTTC
>NA|NA|TRBV11-2|TRBJ2-1
CASRDYSYNEQFF
TGTGCCAGCAGAGACTACTCCTACAATGAGCAGTTCTTC
>NA|NA|TRBV7-3|TRBJ1-1
CASSSNTQGTEAFF
TGTGCCAGCAGCTCGAACACACAGGGCACTGAAGCTTTCTTT
>NA|NA|TRBV11-3|TRBJ1-2
CASSSTGYGYTF
TGTGCCAGCAGCTCCACAGGCTATGGCTACACCTTC
>NA|few|TRBV7-9|TRBJ1-4
CASSLNGPGEKLFF
TGTGCCAGCAGCCTCAATGGGCCGGGGGAAAAACTGTTTTTT
>TRBD1|NA|TRBV10-2|TRBJ1-1
CASSGGQGAEAFF
TGCGCCAGCAGTGGGGGACAGGGGGCTGAAGCTTTCTTT
>NA|few|TRBV9|TRBJ2-5
CASSERGSRGMETQYF
TGTGCCAGCAGCGAGAGGGGATCAAGGGGGATGGAGACCCAGTACTTC
>TRBD1|once|TRBV29-1|TRBJ2-1
CSVEDLTGGNEQFF
TGCAGCGTTGAAGATCTGACAGGGGGCAATGAGCAGTTCTTC
>TRBD1|NA|TRBV7-9|TRBJ2-7
CASRPGQGANEQYF
TGTGCCAGTCGTCCGGGACAGGGGGCCAACGAGCAGTACTTC
>TRBD2|once|TRBV5-6|TRBJ2-7
CASSLAGGAAGYEQYF
TGTGCCAGCAGCTTGGCGGGGGGGGCTGCTGGCTACGAGCAGTACTTC
>TRBD1|NA|TRBV29-1|TRBJ1-2
CSVESDRGDGYTF
TGCAGCGTCGAAAGTGACAGGGGCGATGGCTACACCTTC
>TRBD1|NA|TRBV6-5|TRBJ2-5
CASSGSGGETQYF
TGTGCCAGCAGTGGATCAGGGGGAGAGACCCAGTACTTC
>TRBD1|NA|TRBV6-5|TRBJ1-4
CASSNQGARGEKLFF
TGTGCCAGCAGTAATCAGGGGGCCAGGGGGGAAAAACTGTTTTTT
>NA|NA|TRBV19|TRBJ1-1
CASSLAGGNTEAFF
TGTGCCAGTAGCCTGGCCGGAGGAAACACTGAAGCTTTCTTT
>NA|NA|TRBV11-2|TRBJ1-5
CASSVGTGDQPQHF
TGTGCCAGCAGCGTAGGGACGGGCGATCAGCCCCAGCATTTT
>NA|NA|TRBV27|TRBJ2-2
CASSLMGQSGELFF
TGTGCCAGCAGTTTAATGGGTCAGTCCGGGGAGCTGTTTTTT
>NA|NA|TRBV7-2|TRBJ2-3
CASSPWTSTTDTQYF
TGTGCCAGCAGCCCTTGGACCTCTACCACAGATACGCAGTATTTT
>NA|once|TRBV5-5|TRBJ1-5
CASSHDGRNQPQHF
TGTGCCAGCAGCCACGACGGCCGAAATCAGCCCCAGCATTTT
>TRBD1|NA|TRBV4-1|TRBJ2-3
CASSRPGGAVYF
TGCGCCAGCAGCCGACCAGGGGGCGCGGTGTATTTT
>NA|NA|TRBV19|TRBJ1-5
CASSISDRSYQPQHF
TGTGCCAGTAGTATATCCGATCGAAGCTACCAGCCCCAGCATTTT
>NA|NA|TRBV19|TRBJ1-1
CASSMIWVAEAFF
TGTGCCAGTAGTATGATTTGGGTTGCTGAAGCTTTCTTT
>TRBD2|NA|TRBV5-8|TRBJ2-7
CASSLGLAGVYEQYF
TGTGCCAGCAGCCTGGGACTAGCGGGGGTGTACGAGCAGTACTTC
>TRBD1|NA|TRBV5-1|TRBJ1-2
CASSADPGTGGGYTF
TGCGCCAGCAGCGCGGACCCCGGGACAGGGGGAGGCTACACCTTC
>NA|NA|TRBV5-4|TRBJ2-7
CASSFNAYEQYF
TGTGCCAGCAGCTTCAACGCCTACGAGCAGTACTTC